Each of the 13 T cell receptor beta chains below was sequenced from the same sample in a study of identical twins. Using its own MiXCR run on the 5' RACE reads, TCRdb lists one record per CDR3 protein. The sample has 250,000 to 350,000 distinct CDR3 sequences, 9.5% seen once; the top ten hold roughly 6.4%. These data also formed part of another study, on yellow fever vaccine responses in identical twins.

The sequencing sample was made of CD8+ T cells sorted from blood. The receptors derive from a woman aged 18-29 years in good health.

This clonotype came up a few times. The chain employs TRBV20-1 and TRBJ2-4, with no clear D. The CDR3 is 14 amino acids. Germline CDR1 DFQATT, CDR2 SNEGSKA (reference sequence). Trimming took off 1 base at V and 0 bases at J, with 7 bases between the two ends. As DNA, the CDR3 is TGCAGTGCTAGAGCGGGTGCAGCCAAAAACATTCAGTACTTC. It translates to CSARAGAAKNIQYF.

As for this clonotype: At one of its ends the junction is not consistent with the germline gene, which may arise from a read error. The chain joins TRBV7-7 to TRBJ2-3; TRBD2 is a possible D gene (6 bases). Germline CDR1 SSHAT, CDR2 FNYEAQ (reference sequence). This CDR3 region has 13 residues. The CDR3 region is CASSLGEADTQYF. CDR3 sequence (DNA): TGTGCTAGCAGCTTAGGGGAGGCAGATACGCAGTATTTT.

Concerning this clonotype: A junction end diverges from the germline sequence, so it may reflect a read error. The rearrangement links TRBV13 to TRBJ2-1, with D unclear. Per the germline V gene, CDR1 is PRHDT and CDR2 is FYEKMQ (reference sequence). CDR3 length: 13 residues. Here the CDR3 reads CASTAASYDEQFF. The DNA for the CDR3 is TGTGCCAGCACAGCAGCCTCCTACGATGAGCAGTTCTTC.

The chain combines TRBV7-8 with TRBJ2-1; tentative D call: TRBD1 (5 bases). Gene TRBJ2-7 matches the end of the DNA better, so the J call may be wrong. Germline CDR1 is SGHVS and CDR2 is FQNEAQ. This CDR3 has 13 amino acids. The CDR3 nucleotides are TGTGCCAGCAGGGCAGGGCATAACAATGAGCAGTACTTC. It codes for CASRAGHNNEQYF.

This clonotype was seen many times. The chain uses TRBV7-9 and TRBJ2-3, with 8 bases identical to TRBD1. J gave up 2 bases and V 5 bases, and 12 bases lay outside the gene matches. The CDR3 extends over 17 amino acids. The germline gives CDR1 SEHNR, CDR2 FQNEAQ (reference sequence). The CDR3 region has the DNA TGTGCCAGCAGCCGAACAGGGGGTGGTTTTATCACAGATACGCAGTATTTT. Translating gives CASSRTGGGFITDTQYF.

This clonotype was seen at least ten times. The CDR3, as DNA: TGTGCCAGCAGCCGACCCCTGGGACAGGGGGCATACGAGCAGTACTTC. Protein product: CASSRPLGQGAYEQYF. The genes are TRBV3-1 and TRBJ2-7; TRBD1 agrees at 12 bases. CDR1 and CDR2 (germline): LGHDT, YNNKEL (reference sequence). CDR3 length: 16 residues. V gave up 4 bases and J gave up 4 bases; unmatched junction bases: 8.

At least ten counts were recorded for this clonotype. This chain joins TRBV12-3 or TRBV12-4 and TRBJ2-5, with unresolved D. This CDR3 has 13 amino acids. The V end was cut by 6 bases, the J end by 5 bases, with 13 bases between. The DNA of the CDR3 is TGTGCCAGCAGGCTCGCCCTGTGGGAGACCCAGTACTTC. Amino acid sequence: CASRLALWETQYF.

This clonotype has a count of ten or more. The J gene is TRBJ2-5, the V gene TRBV20-1, with D tentatively TRBD1 (6 bases). V was clipped by 0 bases and J by 5 bases, with 19 bases between them. Germline V lookup: CDR1 DFQATT, CDR2 SNEGSKA (reference sequence). The CDR3 is 16 amino acids. Here the CDR3 reads CSARDLDSLPWETQYF. Here the CDR3 DNA reads TGCAGTGCTAGAGATCTGGACAGCCTACCTTGGGAGACCCAGTACTTC.

This chain uses TRBV30 with TRBJ2-7, with 9 bases aligning to TRBD1. Germline V CDR1 and CDR2: GTSNPN, SVGIG (reference sequence). The CDR3 runs to 15 residues. The V and J ends lost 2 bases and 3 bases, in that order; junction bases with no gene match: 8. The CDR3 loop is CAWSPGQGTIYEQYF. The CDR3 nucleotides read TGTGCCTGGAGTCCGGGACAGGGAACGATCTACGAGCAGTACTTC. Using reference TRBV30 and TRBJ2-7 for the parts outside the CDR3, the full variable domain is SQTIHQWPATLVQPVGSPLSLECTVEGTSNPNLYWYRQAAGRGLQLLFYSVGIGQISSEVPQNLSASRPQDRQFILSSKKLLLSDSGFYLCAWSPGQGTIYEQYFGPGTRLTVT.

The rearrangement joins TRBV20-1 to TRBJ2-3, with 7 bases lining up with TRBD1. Trimming took 0 bases from V and 4 from J; bases not matched to a gene: 4. Germline V gene lookup returns CDR1 DFQATT and CDR2 SNEGSKA (reference sequence). The CDR3 consists of 14 residues. The CDR3 is CSAREGGEADTQYF. The CDR3, as DNA: TGCAGTGCTAGAGAAGGGGGCGAGGCAGATACGCAGTATTTT.

This clonotype was seen a few times. The gene calls are TRBV4-1 and TRBJ2-2; 10 bases fit TRBD2. Germline CDR1 is MGHRA and CDR2 is YSYEKL. The CDR3 is 21 amino acids. Losses at the gene ends were 0 bases for V and 7 bases for J; bases not matched to a gene: 20. This CDR3 is CASSQDWLAGAFGASGGELFF. CDR3 in DNA: TGCGCCAGCAGCCAAGATTGGCTAGCGGGAGCTTTTGGGGCTTCGGGCGGGGAGCTGTTTTTT.

This clonotype was seen many times. The chain combines TRBV10-2 with TRBJ2-7; D remains ambiguous. There are 14 residues in the CDR3. The germline CDR1 and CDR2 sequences are WSHSY and SAAADI. Trimming cost V 3 bases and J 6 bases, with 15 bases left between them. In DNA, the CDR3 is TGCGCCAGCAGTGATTCCAACCTTTTGGGCGAGCAGTACTTC. Translation: CASSDSNLLGEQYF.

The chain uses TRBV9 and TRBJ2-3; unclear D gene. This CDR3 region has 16 residues. Germline CDR1 is SGDLS and CDR2 is YYNGEE. Trimming removed 4 bases at V and 2 bases at J, with 17 bases between. The CDR3 nucleotides read TGTGCCAGCAGCCCTACGGCAGGTACGACCACAGATACGCAGTATTTT. Protein product: CASSPTAGTTTDTQYF.